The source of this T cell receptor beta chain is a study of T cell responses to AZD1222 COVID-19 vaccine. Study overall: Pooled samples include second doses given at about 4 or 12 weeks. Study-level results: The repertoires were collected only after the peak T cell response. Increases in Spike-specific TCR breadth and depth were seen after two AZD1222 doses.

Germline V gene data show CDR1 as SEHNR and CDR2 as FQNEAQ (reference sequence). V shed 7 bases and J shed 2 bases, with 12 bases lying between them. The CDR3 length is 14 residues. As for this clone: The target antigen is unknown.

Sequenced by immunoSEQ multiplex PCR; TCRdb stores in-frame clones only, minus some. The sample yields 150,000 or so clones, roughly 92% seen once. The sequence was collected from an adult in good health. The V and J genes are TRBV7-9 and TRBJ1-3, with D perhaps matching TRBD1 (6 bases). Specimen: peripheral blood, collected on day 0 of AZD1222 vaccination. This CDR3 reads CASTLGTTGNTIYF. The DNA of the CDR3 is TGTGCCAGCACCCTAGGGACAACTGGAAACACCATATATTTT.